This T cell receptor beta chain was captured by sequencing in a study of T cell repertoires in cytomegalovirus infection. The wider study: HLA-B-restricted CMV epitopes that are well studied, plus recently identified HLA-C-restricted ones, were used by the study. Shared public TCR beta signatures pointed to both CMV infection and a matching HLA type. Study-wide results and caveats: The ex vivo response was dominated by HLA-C-restricted CMV-specific TCR beta clonotypes. Identification of carriers of CMV plus the relevant HLA was achieved through cumulative public TCR beta family frequency.

This clonotype was seen only a few times. Its antigen is currently unknown. Trimming removed 3 bases from V and 3 bases from J, with 12 bases in between. The CDR3 consists of 15 residues. Germline V gene lookup returns CDR1 LNHNV and CDR2 YYDKDF (reference sequence). One entry per CDR3 protein results from TCRdb running MiXCR on the reads. The sample includes about half a million distinct CDR3 sequences, roughly 34% of them seen just once. This chain joins TRBV15 and TRBJ1-3; the D gene is possibly TRBD1 (6 bases). This sequence was found in a human donor in good health (CMV status not recorded). Some clones in this sample may be carry-over from other donors' samples. Sequences were derived from cultured PBMCs, sampled from culture after CMV antigen stimulation. Here the CDR3 reads CATSSRGASGNTIYF. The DNA of the CDR3 is TGTGCCACCAGCAGCCGGGGGGCGAGTGGAAACACCATATATTTT.